This note documents a single TCR beta chain sequence. The V and J ends lost 2 bases and 11 bases respectively, with 11 bases between them. The CDR3 has 11 residues. CDR1 is GTSNPN and CDR2 is SVGIG in the germline V gene (reference sequence). Reverse transcription of about 0.5 to 1 ug RNA was carried out with random hexamers. From the immunoSEQ multiplex PCR reads, TCRdb called clonotypes with MiXCR, one entry per CDR3 protein. This table has roughly 130,000 distinct CDR3 sequences, around 94% appearing once. This sample was included in a study of CD8 T cells in Susac syndrome. The sequenced sample consisted of CD4+ T cells from PBMCs. The source of this sequence is a human donor with multiple sclerosis. The chain joins TRBV30 to TRBJ2-3, with D maybe TRBD1 (6 bases). CDR3 nucleotides: TGTGCCTGGAGTCCCCAGGGGTTGCAGTATTTT. It specifies CAWSPQGLQYF. The variable domain in full, completed from reference TRBV30 and TRBJ2-3, reads SQTIHQWPATLVQPVGSPLSLECTVEGTSNPNLYWYRQAAGRGLQLLFYSVGIGQISSEVPQNLSASRPQDRQFILSSKKLLLSDSGFYLCAWSPQGLQYFGPGTRLTVL.